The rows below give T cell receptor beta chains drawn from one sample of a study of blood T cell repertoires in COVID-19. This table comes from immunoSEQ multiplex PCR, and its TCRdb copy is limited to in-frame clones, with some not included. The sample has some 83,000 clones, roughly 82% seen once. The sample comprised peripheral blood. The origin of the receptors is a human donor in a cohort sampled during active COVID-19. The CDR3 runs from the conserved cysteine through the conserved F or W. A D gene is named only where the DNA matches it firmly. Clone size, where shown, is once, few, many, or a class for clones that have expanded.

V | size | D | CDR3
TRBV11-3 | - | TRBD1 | CASSYPRDRGTGNTIYF
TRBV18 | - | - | CASSPDKGSYEQYF
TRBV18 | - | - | CASSPLDSGEGYTF
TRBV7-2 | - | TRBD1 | CASSYPGQGGLSSYNEQFF
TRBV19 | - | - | CASSTGKSTEAFF
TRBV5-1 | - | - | CASSSSGVTTGELFF
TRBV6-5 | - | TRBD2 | CASSLTGLANNEQFF
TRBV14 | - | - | CASSQDRVGIQYF
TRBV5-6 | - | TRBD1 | CASSFGDRNTFF
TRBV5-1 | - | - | CASSLASRRETQYF
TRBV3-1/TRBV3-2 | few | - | CASSQYTRLSYNEQFF
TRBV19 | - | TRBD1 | CASSSRDRRGKGQPQHF
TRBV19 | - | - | CASSTTREKLFF
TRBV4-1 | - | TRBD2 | CASSQEGGEVPDTQYF
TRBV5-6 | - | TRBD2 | CASSSPLGRVGSYNEQFF
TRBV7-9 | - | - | CASSWAGSDGYTF
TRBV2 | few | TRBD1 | CAVTPDRVGNTEAFF
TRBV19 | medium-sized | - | CASRSLRSGNTIYF
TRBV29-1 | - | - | CSALGTTQETQYF
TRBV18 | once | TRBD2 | CASSPGGLVAGELFF
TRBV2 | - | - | CASSEARVAGPNTEAFF
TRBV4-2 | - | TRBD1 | CASSQDWNRGNTGELFF
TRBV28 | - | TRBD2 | CATGTSGVRSYEQYF
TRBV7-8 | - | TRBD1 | CASSLARTGETYYGYTF
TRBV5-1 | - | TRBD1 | CASSIGTGFYEQYF
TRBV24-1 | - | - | CATSDPWRGRTGELFF
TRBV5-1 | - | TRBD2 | CASSLVGGANEQFF
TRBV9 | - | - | CASSVTGSYNSPLHF
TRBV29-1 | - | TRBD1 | CSVYGQGANEQYF